The clone carrying this TCR beta chain has just a few counts. Its specificity is not known. This sample was taken from a study of regulatory T cells in long-lasting Graves disease. Study-wide results and limits: Sharing of public clonotypes was greater in persistent patients (more than 2,500) than in new patients (about 970). Study was limited to peripheral blood, excluding thyroid tissue.

Time point in this sample: newly diagnosed GD, antithyroid drugs for less than 3 months. Scientists built the TCR library using RNA that was extracted from PBMCs. Graves' disease diagnosis followed American Thyroid Association guidelines. Trimming left V 5 bases short and J 3 bases short, with 13 bases between. Germline V gene sequence: CDR1 SEHNR, CDR2 FQNEAQ (reference sequence). CDR3 size: 15 residues. Arm-PCR of CDR3 regions and iRepertoire HTBI primers were used to build TCR beta libraries. TCRdb re-called the multiplex PCR reads with MiXCR, one entry per CDR3 protein. The profile covers 450,000 to 600,000 distinct CDR3 sequences, with 15% to 20% appearing a single time and approximately 12% taken by the ten largest. These data were also reused for a study on T cells in Graves' hyperthyroidism and ophthalmopathy. That investigation notes: The HTBI primer set drove a first-round RT-PCR of the TCR CDR3.

This clonotype was obtained from a man aged 40-55 years with Graves disease. Sample: peripheral blood mononuclear cells (PBMCs), taken at new diagnosis, from a patient treated with antithyroid drugs. The chain employs TRBV7-9 and TRBJ1-4; D is perhaps TRBD1 (5 bases). The CDR3 bases are TGTGCCAGCAGCCGCTCTGGGGGGGCTAATGAAAAACTGTTTTTT. Translated: CASSRSGGANEKLFF.